This entry concerns a single T cell receptor beta chain. This clonotype occurred a few times. Its antigen specificity is not known. Base qualities are not provided; no much larger clone lies one nucleotide away. The data belong to a study of T cells in Graves' hyperthyroidism and ophthalmopathy (dated by TCRdb to about 2019). At the level of the whole study: Peripheral blood was sampled at the time of initial diagnosis, prior to any treatment. TCR V-J signatures able to tell the groups apart were searched for in a discovery cohort of 90 to 100 patients, of whom under 45 had Graves' ophthalmopathy and more than 55 had stable Graves' hyperthyroidism. An independent validation cohort of some 18 hyperthyroidism patients and 17 patients who later progressed to ophthalmopathy tested prospective prediction of ophthalmopathy. The 100 discovery patients were randomly divided into training and test sets at a 7:3 ratio. The study also compared thyroid tissue and blood T-cell repertoires from several Graves' hyperthyroidism patients. After blood sampling, hyperthyroidism patients were treated with methimazole at a starting dose of 30 mg daily, and ophthalmopathy patients were treated with high-dose intravenous methylprednisolone. The paper reports TCR Vbeta CDR3 sequencing of fewer than 150 peripheral blood samples: around 45 ophthalmopathy, under 85 hyperthyroidism and approximately 17 progressor patients.

The TCR beta CDR3 regions were amplified from the RNA transcripts. For the first round of RT-PCR on the TCR CDR3, the HTBI primer set was used together with the Qiagen OneStep RT-PCR kit. The libraries were constructed in a second round of multiplex PCR and then size-selected and purified. Paired-end sequencing of the libraries was performed with 100 bp reads on an Illumina HiSeq2000. In the authors' own workflow: SOAPnuke was used to process the raw data, throwing out any read that contained adapters or uncalled bases, had a mean Phred below 15, or lacked an exact constant-primer or identifier match. High-quality paired reads were merged using COPE v1.2.5, and each unique nucleotide sequence was defined as a clonotype. MiTCR v1.1 was used to align the clonotypes against IMGT TRBV, TRBD and TRBJ reference segments. The analysis included only V-J combinations with a frequency above 0.0001, which together covered 98% to 99.2% of the repertoires. A TCS score was defined as the ratio of F50 (clonal expansion) to E x V (chaos), with BLOSUM62-based TCRdist applied between CDR3 peptides within each V-J. Welch's t-statistics and random forest reduced roughly 540 V-J features to 13, which were used in a naive Bayes classifier (R e1071). TCRdb cleaned the public reads at Q25 with fastp, built clones with MiXCR and kept in-frame beta chains. One record per CDR3 amino acid sequence lists the most common genes and DNA. Here the V and J calls rest on TCRdb's processing, not on the authors' analysis. The sample table shows 500,000 to 750,000 distinct CDR3 sequences, and 15% to 19% are seen once. Around 7.5% of the sample rests with the top ten.

Graves' hyperthyroidism was defined as stable when no progression to ophthalmopathy occurred over 18 months of follow-up. Hyperthyroidism patients were newly diagnosed, had a disease duration of under 2 months, and were aged 18 to 65 years. The study excluded patients with uncontrolled infections, other autoimmune diseases, pregnancy or lactation. Diagnoses were established on the basis of clinical symptoms, serum thyroxine and TRAb, thyroid ultrasound, and orbital computed tomography. Ficoll-Paque density gradient centrifugation was used to isolate PBMCs from around 10 ml of fresh peripheral blood. Total RNA was extracted using Trizol reagent, and RNA quality was assessed on an Agilent 2100 Bioanalyzer. Results and caveats for the whole study, not just this receptor: A model built on a 13 V-J signature distinguished ophthalmopathy from stable hyperthyroidism, reaching 85% to 90% sensitivity and about 81% specificity in cross-validation and 80%/75% in testing. No statistical method was used to set the sample size in advance, and investigators knew the group allocation. Most expanded thyroid clonotypes (frequency above 0.001) were also found in blood, which suggests that blood repertoires may mirror thyroid immune responses. During validation, the model predicted progression to ophthalmopathy a median of roughly 7.1 months ahead of onset, with almost 71% sensitivity and 72.22% specificity.

The sequence came from a woman under 40 with Graves' hyperthyroidism. Sequencing input: blood.

The CDR3 sequence is CASSQEPGQGKYEQYF. In nucleotides, the sequence is TGCGCCAGCAGCCAAGAGCCGGGACAGGGGAAATACGAGCAGTACTTC. The chain couples TRBV4-1 to TRBJ2-7; the central 10 bases match TRBD1. Trimming leaves V shorter by 0 bases and J shorter by 4 bases, with the junction holding 6 bases beyond the gene matches. The CDR3 measures 16 amino acids from cysteine to phenylalanine. Left in the record is the CDR3 DNA by itself, 48 bases read in frame from the first base. CDR1 and CDR2 are drawn from the germline V gene: MGHRA, YSYEKL.